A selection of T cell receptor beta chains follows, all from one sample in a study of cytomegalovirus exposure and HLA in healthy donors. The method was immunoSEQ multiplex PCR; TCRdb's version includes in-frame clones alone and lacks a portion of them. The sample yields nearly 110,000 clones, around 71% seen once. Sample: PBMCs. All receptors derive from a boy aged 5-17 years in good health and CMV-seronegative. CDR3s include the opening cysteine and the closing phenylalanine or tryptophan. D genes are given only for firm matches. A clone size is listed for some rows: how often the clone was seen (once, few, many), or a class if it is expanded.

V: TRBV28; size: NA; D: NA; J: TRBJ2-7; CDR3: CASSLTGREQYF; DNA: TGTGCCAGCAGTTTAACAGGGCGCGAGCAGTACTTC
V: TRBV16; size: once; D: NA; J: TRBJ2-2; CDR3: CASSQVPRAGELFF; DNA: TGTGCCAGCAGCCAAGTTCCACGGGCCGGGGAGCTGTTTTTT
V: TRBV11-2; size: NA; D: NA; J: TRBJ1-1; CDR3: CASSLDPAGNTEAFF; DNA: TGTGCCAGCAGCTTAGATCCGGCGGGGAACACTGAAGCTTTCTTT
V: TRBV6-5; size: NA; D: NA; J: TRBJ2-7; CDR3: CASSTRTAYEQYF; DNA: TGTGCCAGCAGTACTAGGACAGCCTACGAGCAGTACTTC
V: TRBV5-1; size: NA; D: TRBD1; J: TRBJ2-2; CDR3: CASSTRMSIQGAQTGELFF; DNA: TGCGCCAGCAGCACCCGGATGAGTATTCAGGGGGCACAGACCGGGGAGCTGTTTTTT
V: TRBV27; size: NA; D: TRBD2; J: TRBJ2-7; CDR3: CASSLTSGGYEQYF; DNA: TGTGCCAGCAGCCTCACTAGCGGAGGCTACGAGCAGTACTTC
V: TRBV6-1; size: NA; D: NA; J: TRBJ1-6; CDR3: CASSELLKNSPLHF; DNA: TGTGCCAGCAGTGAACTACTTAAGAATTCACCCCTCCACTTT
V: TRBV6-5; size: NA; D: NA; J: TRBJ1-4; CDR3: CASSWGRGNEKLFF; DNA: TGTGCCAGCAGTTGGGGCAGGGGCAATGAAAAACTGTTTTTT
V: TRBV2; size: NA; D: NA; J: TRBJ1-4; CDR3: CASSSEGLEKLFF; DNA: TGTGCCAGCAGTAGTGAGGGATTGGAAAAACTGTTTTTT
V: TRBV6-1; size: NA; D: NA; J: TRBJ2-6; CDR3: CASYLGHSGANVLTF; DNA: TGTGCCAGCTACCTGGGACACTCTGGGGCCAACGTCCTGACTTTC
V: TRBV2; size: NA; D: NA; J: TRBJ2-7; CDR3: CASSPETEDEQYF; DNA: TGTGCCAGCAGTCCCGAGACAGAGGACGAGCAGTACTTC
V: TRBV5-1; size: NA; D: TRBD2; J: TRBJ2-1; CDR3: CASSLGLAGGAYNEQFF; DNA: TGCGCCAGCAGCTTGGGACTAGCGGGAGGTGCCTACAATGAGCAGTTCTTC
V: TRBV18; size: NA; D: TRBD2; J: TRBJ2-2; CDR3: CASSPPGLAGLTGELFF; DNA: TGTGCCAGCTCACCCCCGGGACTAGCGGGCCTCACCGGGGAGCTGTTTTTT
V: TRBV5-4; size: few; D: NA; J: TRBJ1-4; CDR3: CASRLQENEKLFF; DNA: TGTGCCAGCAGGCTACAGGAAAATGAAAAACTGTTTTTT
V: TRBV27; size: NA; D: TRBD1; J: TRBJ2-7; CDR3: CASSRTGTVSHEQYF; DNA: TGTGCCAGCAGCAGGACCGGGACAGTTTCTCACGAGCAGTACTTC
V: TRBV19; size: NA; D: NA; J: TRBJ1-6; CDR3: CASSIGQVEYNSPLHF; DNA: TGTGCCAGTAGTATAGGACAGGTCGAGTATAATTCACCCCTCCACTTT
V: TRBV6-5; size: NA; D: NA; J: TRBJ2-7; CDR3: CASSYWRLKDYEQYF; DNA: TGTGCCAGCAGTTATTGGCGGCTGAAAGACTACGAGCAGTACTTC
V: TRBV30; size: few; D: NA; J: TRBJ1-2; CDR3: CAWSGREGYGYTF; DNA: TGTGCCTGGTCCGGCCGGGAGGGCTATGGCTACACCTTC
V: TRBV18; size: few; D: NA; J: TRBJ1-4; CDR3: CASSSRGKEDEKLFF; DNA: TGTGCCAGCTCAAGTAGGGGGAAGGAGGATGAAAAACTGTTTTTT
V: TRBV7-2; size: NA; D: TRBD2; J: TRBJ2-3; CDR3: CASSLGPGGSTDTQYF; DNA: TGTGCCAGCAGCTTAGGTCCGGGGGGGAGCACAGATACGCAGTATTTT
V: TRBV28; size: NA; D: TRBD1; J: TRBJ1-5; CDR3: CASSRGTGGPNQPQHF; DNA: TGTGCCAGCAGTCGAGGGACAGGGGGACCCAATCAGCCCCAGCATTTT
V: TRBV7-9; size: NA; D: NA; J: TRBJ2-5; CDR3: CASSRSGRGPEETQYF; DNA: TGTGCCAGCAGCCGCTCTGGCAGGGGCCCCGAAGAGACCCAGTACTTC
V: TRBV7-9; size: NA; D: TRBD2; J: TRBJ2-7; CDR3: CASSFWTSGSGEQYF; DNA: TGTGCCAGCAGCTTCTGGACTAGCGGGAGCGGCGAGCAGTACTTC
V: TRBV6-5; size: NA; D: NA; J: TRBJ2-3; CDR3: CASRPNRVTDTQYF; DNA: TGTGCCAGCAGACCTAACCGAGTTACAGATACGCAGTATTTT
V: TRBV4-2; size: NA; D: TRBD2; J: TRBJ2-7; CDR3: CASSAGTSGSREQYF; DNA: TGTGCCAGCAGCGCCGGGACTAGCGGGAGTAGGGAGCAGTACTTC
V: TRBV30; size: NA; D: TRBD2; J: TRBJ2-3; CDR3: CAWSIIRLAGPSGDTQYF; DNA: TGTGCCTGGAGTATTATACGACTAGCGGGGCCCAGCGGAGATACGCAGTATTTT
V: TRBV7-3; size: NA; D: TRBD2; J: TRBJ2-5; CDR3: CASSSIGGAQETQYF; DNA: TGTGCCAGCAGCTCTATCGGGGGGGCGCAGGAGACCCAGTACTTC
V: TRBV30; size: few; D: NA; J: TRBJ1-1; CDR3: CAWSAGTMVTEAFF; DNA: TGTGCCTGGAGTGCCGGGACTATGGTTACTGAAGCTTTCTTT
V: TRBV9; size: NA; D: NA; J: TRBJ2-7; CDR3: CASSVGSDFRYEQYF; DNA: TGTGCCAGCAGCGTAGGAAGCGATTTTCGGTACGAGCAGTACTTC
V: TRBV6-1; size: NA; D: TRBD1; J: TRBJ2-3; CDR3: CASRQGADTDTQYF; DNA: TGTGCCAGCAGACAGGGGGCAGATACAGATACGCAGTATTTT
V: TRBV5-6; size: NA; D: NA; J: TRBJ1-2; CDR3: CASSLGRNYGYTF; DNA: TGTGCCAGCAGCTTAGGCAGGAACTATGGCTACACCTTC
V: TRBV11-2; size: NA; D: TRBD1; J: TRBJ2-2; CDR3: CASSLTGVKLFF; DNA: TGTGCCAGCAGTCTGACAGGGGTGAAGCTGTTTTTT
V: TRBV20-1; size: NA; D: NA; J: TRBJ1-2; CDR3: CSARSGYTF; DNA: TGCAGTGCTAGATCAGGCTACACCTTC
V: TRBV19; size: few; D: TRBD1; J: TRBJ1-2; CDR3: CASSLGRGLEYGYTF; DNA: TGTGCCAGTAGCTTGGGCAGGGGGCTAGAATATGGCTACACCTTC
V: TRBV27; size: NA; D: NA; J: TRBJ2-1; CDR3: CASKPGLLNEQFF; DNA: TGTGCCAGCAAGCCAGGGCTACTCAATGAGCAGTTCTTC
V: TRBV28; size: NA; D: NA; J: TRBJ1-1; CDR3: CASSTQLNTEAFF; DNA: TGTGCCAGCAGTACACAGCTGAACACTGAAGCTTTCTTT
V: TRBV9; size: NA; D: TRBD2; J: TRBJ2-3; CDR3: CASSVASGSTDTQYF; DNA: TGTGCCAGCAGCGTGGCTAGCGGGAGCACAGATACGCAGTATTTT
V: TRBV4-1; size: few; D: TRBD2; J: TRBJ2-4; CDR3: CASRALAGGAKNIQYF; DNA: TGCGCCAGCCGTGCATTAGCGGGAGGAGCCAAAAACATTCAGTACTTC
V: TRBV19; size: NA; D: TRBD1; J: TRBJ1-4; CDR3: CASGGWGQGSTNEKLFF; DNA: TGTGCCAGTGGGGGTTGGGGACAGGGTTCAACTAATGAAAAACTGTTTTTT
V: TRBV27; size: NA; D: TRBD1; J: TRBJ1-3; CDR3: CASGKDRGLLSGNTIYF; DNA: TGTGCCAGCGGAAAGGACAGGGGGCTATTGTCTGGAAACACCATATATTTT
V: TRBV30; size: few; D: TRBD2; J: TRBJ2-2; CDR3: CAWRLAGDTGELFF; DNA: TGTGCCTGGAGACTAGCGGGGGACACCGGGGAGCTGTTTTTT